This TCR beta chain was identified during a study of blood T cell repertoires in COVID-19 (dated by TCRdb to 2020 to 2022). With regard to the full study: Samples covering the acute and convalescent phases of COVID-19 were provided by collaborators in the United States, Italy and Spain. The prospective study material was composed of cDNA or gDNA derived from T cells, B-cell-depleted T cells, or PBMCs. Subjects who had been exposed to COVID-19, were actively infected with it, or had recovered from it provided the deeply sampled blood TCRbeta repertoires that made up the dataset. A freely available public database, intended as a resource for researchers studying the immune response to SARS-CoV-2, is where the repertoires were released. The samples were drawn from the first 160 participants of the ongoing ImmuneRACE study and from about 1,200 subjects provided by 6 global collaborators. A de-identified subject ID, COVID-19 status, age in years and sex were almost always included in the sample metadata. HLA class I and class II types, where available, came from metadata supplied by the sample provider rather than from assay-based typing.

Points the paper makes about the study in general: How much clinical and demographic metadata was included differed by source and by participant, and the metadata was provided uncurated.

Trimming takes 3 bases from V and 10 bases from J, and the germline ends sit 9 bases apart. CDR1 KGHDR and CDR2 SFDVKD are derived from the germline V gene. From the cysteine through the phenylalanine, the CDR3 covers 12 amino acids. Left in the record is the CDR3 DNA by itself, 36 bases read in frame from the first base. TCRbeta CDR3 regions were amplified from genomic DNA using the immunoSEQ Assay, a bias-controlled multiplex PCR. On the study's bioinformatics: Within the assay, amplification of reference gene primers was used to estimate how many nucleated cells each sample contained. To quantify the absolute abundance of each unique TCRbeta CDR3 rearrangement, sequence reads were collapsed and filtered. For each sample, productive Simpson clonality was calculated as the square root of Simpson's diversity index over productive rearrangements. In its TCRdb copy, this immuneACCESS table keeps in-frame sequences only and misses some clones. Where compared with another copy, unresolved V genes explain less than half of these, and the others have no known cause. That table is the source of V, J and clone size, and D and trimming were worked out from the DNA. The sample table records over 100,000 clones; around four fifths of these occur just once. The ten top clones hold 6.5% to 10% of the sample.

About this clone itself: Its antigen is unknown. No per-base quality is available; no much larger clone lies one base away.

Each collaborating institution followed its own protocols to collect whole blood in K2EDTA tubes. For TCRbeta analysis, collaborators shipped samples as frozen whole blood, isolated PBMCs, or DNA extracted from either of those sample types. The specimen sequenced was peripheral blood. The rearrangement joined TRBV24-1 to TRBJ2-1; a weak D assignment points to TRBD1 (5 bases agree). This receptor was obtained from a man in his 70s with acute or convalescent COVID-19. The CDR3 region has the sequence CATSDPRQEQFF. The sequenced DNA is TGTGCCACCAGTGATCCACGACAGGAGCAGTTCTTC.